Following are 3 T cell receptor beta chains from one sample sequenced in a study of T cell responses to AZD1222 COVID-19 vaccine. Assay: immunoSEQ multiplex PCR; the TCRdb copy retains only in-frame clones and omits some. There are approximately 150,000 clones in the sample; approximately 91% occur only once, and under 1.5% lies in the top ten. The starting material was peripheral blood, obtained 28 days after the second AZD1222 dose. The origin of the receptors is an adult who received the AZD1222 COVID-19 vaccine.

V usage is TRBV6-6 and J usage is TRBJ2-7; D is perhaps TRBD2 (5 bases). This CDR3 is 12 amino acids long. With 11 bases removed from V and 4 bases from J, the gap between germline ends came to 15 bases. Germline loops: CDR1 MNHNY, CDR2 SVGAGI (reference sequence). The CDR3 reads CAVRASGYEQYF. The CDR3 region has the DNA TGTGCCGTCCGAGCGTCGGGATACGAGCAGTACTTC.

The chain uses TRBV11-2 and TRBJ2-7; D gene ambiguous. Trimming cost V 4 bases and J 3 bases, with 13 bases left between them. Germline V gives CDR1 SGHAT, CDR2 FQNNGV. The CDR3 sequence is 14 residues long. As DNA, the CDR3 is TGTGCCAGCAGCTCCGGTATGAGAGACTACGAGCAGTACTTC. Protein product: CASSSGMRDYEQYF. Full variable domain (remainder filled in from reference TRBV11-2 and TRBJ2-7): EAGVAQSPRYKIIEKRQSVAFWCNPISGHATLYWYQQILGQGPKLLIQFQNNGVVDDSQLPKDRFSAERLKGVDSTLKIQPAKLEDSAVYLCASSSGMRDYEQYFGPGTRLTVT.

The DNA for the CDR3 is TGTGCCAGCAAGTCACTACTCTTGGGTTCACCCCTCCACTTT. Translated, it gives CASKSLLLGSPLHF. The V and J genes are TRBV25-1 and TRBJ1-6; D is undetermined. CDR3 size: 14 residues. The germline V gene encodes CDR1 MGHDK and CDR2 SYGVNS. The V and J ends lost 7 bases and 9 bases respectively, with 16 bases between them.